The present entry profiles one TCR beta chain with its context. What it binds is unknown. Trimming stripped 3 bases from V and 3 bases from J, with 10 bases between. Per the germline V gene, CDR1 is SGHRS and CDR2 is YFSETQ. The CDR3 consists of 13 residues. PCR primers comprised 60 Vbeta and 13 Jbeta primers. The method was immunoSEQ multiplex PCR; TCRdb's version includes in-frame clones alone and lacks a portion of them. Of under 85,000 clones in the sample, roughly 72% are singletons; the top ten hold 22%. The source of the sample is a study of cytomegalovirus exposure and HLA in healthy donors. Whole-study findings and limits: A few chains linked to CMV were shown in vitro to be specific for CMV antigens. What TCR beta sequences reportedly achieved was accurate prediction of HLA-A and HLA-B alleles in most subjects. Certain indistinguishable V segments, among them TRBV6-2 and TRBV6-3, were excluded. TCR beta V- and J-gene trimming, according to a later analysis, was linked to a missense DCLRE1C variant.

V and J are TRBV5-1 and TRBJ2-7; perhaps TRBD1 as D (6 bases). Sequences were obtained from PBMCs. This receptor was obtained from a woman in her twenties or thirties in good health and CMV-seropositive. In DNA form, the CDR3 reads TGCGCCAGCAGCTCCTGGACAGACTACGAGCAGTACTTC. This sequence encodes CASSSWTDYEQYF. The entire variable domain, with the rest obtained from reference TRBV5-1 and TRBJ2-7, is as follows: KAGVTQTPRYLIKTRGQQVTLSCSPISGHRSVSWYQQTPGQGLQFLFEYFSETQRNKGNFPGRFSGRQFSNSRSEMNVSTLELGDSALYLCASSSWTDYEQYFGPGTRLTVT.